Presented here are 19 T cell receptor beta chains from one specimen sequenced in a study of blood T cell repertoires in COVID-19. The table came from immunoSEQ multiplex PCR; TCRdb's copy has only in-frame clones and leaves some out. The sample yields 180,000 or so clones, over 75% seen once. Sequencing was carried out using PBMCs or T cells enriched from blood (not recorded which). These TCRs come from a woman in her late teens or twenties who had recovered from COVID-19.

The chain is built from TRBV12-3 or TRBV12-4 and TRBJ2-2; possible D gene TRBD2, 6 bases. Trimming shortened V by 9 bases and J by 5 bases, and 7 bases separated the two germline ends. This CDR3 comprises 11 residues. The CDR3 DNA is TGTGCCAGTGGAGGGACCGGGGAGCTGTTTTTT. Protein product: CASGGTGELFF.

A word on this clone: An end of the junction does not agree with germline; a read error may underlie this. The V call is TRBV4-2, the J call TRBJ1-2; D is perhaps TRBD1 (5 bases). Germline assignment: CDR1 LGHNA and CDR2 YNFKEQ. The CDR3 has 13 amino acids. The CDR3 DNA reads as TGTGCCAGCAGCCAAGTTGCAGGGTCGGGCCCTTACTTC. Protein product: CASSQVAGSGPYF.

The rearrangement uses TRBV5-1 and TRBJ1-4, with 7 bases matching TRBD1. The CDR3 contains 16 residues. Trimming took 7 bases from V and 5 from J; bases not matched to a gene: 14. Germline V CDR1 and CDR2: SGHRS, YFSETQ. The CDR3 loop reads CASPDSKGGGNEKLFF. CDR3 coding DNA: TGCGCCAGCCCCGATTCAAAAGGAGGGGGCAATGAAAAACTGTTTTTT.

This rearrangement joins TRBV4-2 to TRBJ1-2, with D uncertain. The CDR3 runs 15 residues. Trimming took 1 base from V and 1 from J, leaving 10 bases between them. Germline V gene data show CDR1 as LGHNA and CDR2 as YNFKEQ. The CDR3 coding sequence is TGTGCCAGCAGCCAAGTCCGGGGTAATAACTATGGCTACACCTTC. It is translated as CASSQVRGNNYGYTF.

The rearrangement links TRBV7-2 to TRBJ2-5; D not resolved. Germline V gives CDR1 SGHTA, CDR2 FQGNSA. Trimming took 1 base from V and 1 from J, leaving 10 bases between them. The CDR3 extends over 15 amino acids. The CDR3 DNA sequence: TGTGCCAGCAGCTTAGGCTCCCACTTCCAAGAGACCCAGTACTTC. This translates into CASSLGSHFQETQYF. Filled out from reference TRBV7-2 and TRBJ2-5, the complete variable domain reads GAGVSQSPSNKVTEKGKDVELRCDPISGHTALYWYRQSLGQGLEFLIYFQGNSAPDKSGLPSDRFSAERTGGSVSTLTIQRTQQEDSAVYLCASSLGSHFQETQYFGPGTRLLVL.

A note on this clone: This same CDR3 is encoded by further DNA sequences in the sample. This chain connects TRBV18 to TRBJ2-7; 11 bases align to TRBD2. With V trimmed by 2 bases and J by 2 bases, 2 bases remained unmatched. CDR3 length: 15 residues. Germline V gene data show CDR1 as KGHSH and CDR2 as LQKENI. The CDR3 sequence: CASSPGTSGTYEQYF. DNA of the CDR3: TGTGCCAGCTCACCAGGGACTAGCGGTACCTACGAGCAGTACTTC. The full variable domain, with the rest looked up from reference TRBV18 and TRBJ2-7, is NAGVMQNPRHLVRRRGQEARLRCSPMKGHSHVYWYRQLPEEGLKFMVYLQKENIIDESGMPKERFSAEFPKEGPSILRIQQVVRGDSAAYFCASSPGTSGTYEQYFGPGTRLTVT.

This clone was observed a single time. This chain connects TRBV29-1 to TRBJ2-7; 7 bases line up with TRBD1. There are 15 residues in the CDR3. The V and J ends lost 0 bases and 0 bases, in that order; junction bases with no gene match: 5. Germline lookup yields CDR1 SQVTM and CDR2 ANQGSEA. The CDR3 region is CSVEDGTESSYEQYF. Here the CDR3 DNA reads TGCAGCGTTGAAGATGGGACAGAAAGCTCCTACGAGCAGTACTTC.

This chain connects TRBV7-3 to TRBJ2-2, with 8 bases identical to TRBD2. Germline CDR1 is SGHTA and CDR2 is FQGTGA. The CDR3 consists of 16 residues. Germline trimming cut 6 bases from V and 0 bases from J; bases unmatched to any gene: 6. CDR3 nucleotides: TGTGCCAGCAGTCGGGGCGGGAGGCCGAACACCGGGGAGCTGTTTTTT. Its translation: CASSRGGRPNTGELFF.

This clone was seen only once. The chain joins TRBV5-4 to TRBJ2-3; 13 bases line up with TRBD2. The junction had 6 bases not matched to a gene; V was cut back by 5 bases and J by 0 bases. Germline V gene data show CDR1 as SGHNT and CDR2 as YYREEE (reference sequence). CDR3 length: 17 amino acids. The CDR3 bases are TGTGCCAGCAGGGCTGGGACTAGCGGGACTAGCACAGATACGCAGTATTTT. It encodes CASRAGTSGTSTDTQYF.

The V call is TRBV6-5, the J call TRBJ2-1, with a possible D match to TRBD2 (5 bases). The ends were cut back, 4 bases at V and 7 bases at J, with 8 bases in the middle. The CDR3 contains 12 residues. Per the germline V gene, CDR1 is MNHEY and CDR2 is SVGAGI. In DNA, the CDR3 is TGTGCCAGCAGTTTTAGCGTTAATGAGCAGTTCTTC. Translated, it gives CASSFSVNEQFF.

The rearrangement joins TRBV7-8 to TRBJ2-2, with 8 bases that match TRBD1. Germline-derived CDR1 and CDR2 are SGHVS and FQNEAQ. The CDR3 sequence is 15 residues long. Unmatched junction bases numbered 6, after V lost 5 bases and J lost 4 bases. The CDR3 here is CASSLWDRPTGELFF. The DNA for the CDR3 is TGTGCCAGCAGCCTCTGGGACAGGCCCACCGGGGAGCTGTTTTTT.

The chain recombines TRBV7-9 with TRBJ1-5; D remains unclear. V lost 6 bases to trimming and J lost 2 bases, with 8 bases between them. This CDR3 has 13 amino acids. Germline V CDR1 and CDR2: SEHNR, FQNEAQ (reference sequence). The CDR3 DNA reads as TGTGCCAGCAGGGGAGACGGCAATCAGCCCCAGCATTTT. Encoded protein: CASRGDGNQPQHF.

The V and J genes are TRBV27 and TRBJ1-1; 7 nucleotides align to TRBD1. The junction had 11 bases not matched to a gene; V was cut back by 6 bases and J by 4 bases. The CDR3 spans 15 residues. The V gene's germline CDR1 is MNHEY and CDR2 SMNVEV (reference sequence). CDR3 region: CASRAKGAWGTEAFF. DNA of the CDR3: TGTGCCAGCAGGGCAAAGGGGGCTTGGGGCACTGAAGCTTTCTTT.

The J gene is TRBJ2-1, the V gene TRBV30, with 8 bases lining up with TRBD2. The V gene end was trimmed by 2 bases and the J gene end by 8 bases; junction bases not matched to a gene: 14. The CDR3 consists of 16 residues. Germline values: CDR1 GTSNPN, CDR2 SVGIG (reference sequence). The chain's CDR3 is CAWSPPRTSIVDEQFF. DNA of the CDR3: TGTGCCTGGAGTCCCCCCAGGACTAGCATAGTCGATGAGCAGTTCTTC. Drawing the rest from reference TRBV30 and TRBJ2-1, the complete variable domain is SQTIHQWPATLVQPVGSPLSLECTVEGTSNPNLYWYRQAAGRGLQLLFYSVGIGQISSEVPQNLSASRPQDRQFILSSKKLLLSDSGFYLCAWSPPRTSIVDEQFFGPGTRLTVL.

In DNA, the CDR3 is TGTGCCAGTGCCCGGGGCGGGACGGTGAACACTGAAGCTTTCTTT. Its translation: CASARGGTVNTEAFF. The genes are TRBV19 and TRBJ1-1; D is perhaps TRBD1 (5 bases). CDR3 length equals 15 residues. V lost 8 bases, J lost 0 bases, and 16 bases lay in between. Germline V lookup: CDR1 LNHDA, CDR2 SQIVND (reference sequence).

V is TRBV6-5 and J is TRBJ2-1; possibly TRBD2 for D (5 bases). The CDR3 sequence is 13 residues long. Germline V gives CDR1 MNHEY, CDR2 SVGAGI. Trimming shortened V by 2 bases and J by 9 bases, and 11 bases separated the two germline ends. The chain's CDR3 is CASSYVVEGEQFF. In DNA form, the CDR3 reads TGTGCCAGCAGTTACGTGGTCGAGGGTGAGCAGTTCTTC.

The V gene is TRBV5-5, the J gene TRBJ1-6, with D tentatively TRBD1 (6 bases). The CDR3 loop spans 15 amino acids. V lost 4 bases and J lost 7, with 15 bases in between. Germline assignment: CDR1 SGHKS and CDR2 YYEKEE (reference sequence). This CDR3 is CASSAEGGRNSPLHF. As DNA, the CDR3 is TGTGCCAGCAGCGCAGAGGGGGGGCGGAATTCACCCCTCCACTTT.

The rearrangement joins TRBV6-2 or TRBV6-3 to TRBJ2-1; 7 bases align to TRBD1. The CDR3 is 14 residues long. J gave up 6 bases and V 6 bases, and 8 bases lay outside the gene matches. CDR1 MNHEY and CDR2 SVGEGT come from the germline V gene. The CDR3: CASSQTGKGNEQFF. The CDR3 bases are TGTGCCAGCAGCCAGACAGGGAAGGGCAATGAGCAGTTCTTC.

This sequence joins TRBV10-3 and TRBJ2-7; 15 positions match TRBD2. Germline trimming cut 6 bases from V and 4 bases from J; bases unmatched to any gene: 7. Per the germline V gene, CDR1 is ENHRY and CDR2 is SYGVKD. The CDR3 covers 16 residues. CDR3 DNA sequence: TGTGCCATCAGCTCACCGGGACTAGCGGGAGGTTACGAGCAGTACTTC. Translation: CAISSPGLAGGYEQYF.